Following are 27 T cell receptor beta chains from one sample sequenced in a study of memory CD4+ T cells and cytomegalovirus serostatus. Generated by immunoSEQ multiplex PCR, the TCRdb table keeps only in-frame clones and is missing some. The table records 50,000 to 70,000 clones, around 79% of them present only once. The sort gate was single viable CD3+CD4+CD8-CD45RO+ cells for memory CD4+ T cells. Sequences were obtained from memory CD4+ T cells from blood. These receptors were taken from an adult in good health and CMV-seronegative.

This sequence joins TRBV7-9 and TRBJ1-2; D is perhaps TRBD1 (5 bases). The germline gives CDR1 SEHNR, CDR2 FQNEAQ (reference sequence). Trimming took off 3 bases at V and 4 bases at J, with 9 bases between the two ends. This CDR3 is built from 13 residues. The DNA of the CDR3 is TGTGCCAGCAGCTTTCGGGGCGGCTATGGCTACACCTTC. Its translation is CASSFRGGYGYTF.

V is TRBV11-3 and J is TRBJ2-3; TRBD1 matches at 7 bases. V trimming: 5 bases; J trimming: 2 bases; junction bases outside the gene matches: 7. The CDR3 is 15 residues long. The germline CDR1 and CDR2 sequences are SGHNT and YENEEA. Here the CDR3 reads CASSLRQGFTDTQYF. CDR3 DNA: TGTGCCAGCAGCCTAAGACAGGGATTCACAGATACGCAGTATTTT.

This clone was seen only once. The rearrangement links TRBV6-1 to TRBJ2-3; D is uncertain. V was clipped by 7 bases and J by 7 bases, with 12 bases between them. The CDR3 length is 12 residues. Germline CDR1 reads MNHNS; CDR2 reads SASEGT. Here the CDR3 reads CASTHDGYTQYF. CDR3 sequence (DNA): TGTGCCAGCACCCATGACGGGTATACGCAGTATTTT.

V and J are TRBV18 and TRBJ1-1; 10 bases map to TRBD1. The length of the CDR3 is 16 residues. The V gene's germline CDR1 is KGHSH and CDR2 LQKENI. The junction had 5 bases not matched to a gene; V was cut back by 4 bases and J by 0 bases. The CDR3 loop is CASSRGQGKLNTEAFF. The CDR3 region has the DNA TGTGCCAGCTCACGGGGACAGGGGAAGCTGAACACTGAAGCTTTCTTT.

The chain is built from TRBV4-1 and TRBJ1-6; the match to TRBD1 covers 11 bases. The CDR3 covers 16 residues. J gave up 10 bases and V 4 bases, and 9 bases lay outside the gene matches. Germline V gene sequence: CDR1 MGHRA, CDR2 YSYEKL. The CDR3 sequence: CASSPGGGQGDSPLHF. The CDR3 coding sequence is TGCGCCAGCAGCCCAGGGGGGGGACAGGGGGACTCACCCCTCCACTTT.

The J gene is TRBJ2-1, the V gene TRBV5-1; D is unresolved. The germline gives CDR1 SGHRS, CDR2 YFSETQ. Trimming shortened V by 2 bases and J by 9 bases, and 9 bases separated the two germline ends. This CDR3 has 12 residues. The CDR3 bases are TGCGCCAGCAGCTTCACCTCGGGTGAGCAGTTCTTC. This encodes CASSFTSGEQFF.

CDR3 bases: TGTGCCAGCACAAGTTATGGGGGGGGCGGCGAGCAGTACTTC. As protein: CASTSYGGGGEQYF. The J gene is TRBJ2-7, the V gene TRBV2, with D maybe TRBD2 (7 bases). CDR3 length equals 14 residues. CDR1 is SNHLY and CDR2 is FYNNEI in the germline V gene. The V and J ends lost 7 bases and 6 bases respectively, with 19 bases between them. Full variable domain (remainder filled in from reference TRBV2 and TRBJ2-7): EPEVTQTPSHQVTQMGQEVILRCVPISNHLYFYWYRQILGQKVEFLVSFYNNEISEKSEIFDDQFSVERPDGSNFTLKIRSTKLEDSAMYFCASTSYGGGGEQYFGPGTRLTVT.

The genes are TRBV5-1 and TRBJ2-3, with 7 bases that match TRBD1. The germline V gene has CDR1 SGHRS and CDR2 YFSETQ. Trimming cost V 0 bases and J 3 bases; bases outside gene matches: 4. The CDR3 extends over 15 amino acids. Here the CDR3 DNA reads TGCGCCAGCAGCTTGGTAGGACAGGAGACAGATACGCAGTATTTT. Protein product: CASSLVGQETDTQYF.

The chain uses TRBV5-6 and TRBJ1-2; TRBD1 might be the D (5 bases). CDR1 and CDR2 from the germline V gene are SGHDT and YYEEEE. CDR3 length: 13 amino acids. V lost 4 bases, J lost 11 bases, and 18 bases lay in between. The CDR3 coding sequence is TGTGCCAGCAGCGCCAACCTAGGGGAAGGGTACACCTTC. The encoded protein is CASSANLGEGYTF.

This clone has only one observation. The chain couples TRBV2 to TRBJ2-1; 13 bases match TRBD2. V shed 6 bases, J shed 2 bases, and the junction held 4 bases outside the gene matches. Germline CDR1 SNHLY, CDR2 FYNNEI. CDR3 size: 16 residues. CDR3: CASRQTSGGTYNEQFF. CDR3 DNA: TGTGCCAGCAGGCAGACTAGCGGGGGGACCTACAATGAGCAGTTCTTC.

This chain uses TRBV5-4 with TRBJ2-1, with D possibly being TRBD2 (7 bases). The CDR3 sequence is 14 residues long. In germline, CDR1 is SGHNT, CDR2 YYREEE (reference sequence). Trimming stripped 4 bases from V and 3 bases from J, with 11 bases between. The CDR3 bases are TGTGCCAGCAGCACGGGGGGCGGCTACAATGAGCAGTTCTTC. Its translation is CASSTGGGYNEQFF.

The chain is built from TRBV7-3 and TRBJ2-2; D might be TRBD1 or TRBD2, each matching 6 bases. Trimming pared 5 bases from V and 8 bases from J, leaving 18 bases between. Per germline, CDR1 SGHTA and CDR2 FQGTGA. This CDR3 has 15 amino acids. As DNA, the CDR3 is TGTGCCAGCAGCCCAACCCCACAGGGAGGAGGGGAGCTGTTTTTT. Protein product: CASSPTPQGGGELFF.

This sequence joins TRBV5-8 and TRBJ2-7; 10 bases line up with TRBD2. The V segment lost 2 bases and the J segment 5 bases; nucleotides outside the gene matches: 16. This CDR3 has 18 amino acids. CDR1 and CDR2 from the germline V gene are SGHTS and YDEGEE. This CDR3 is CASSFAGIERGGLHEQYF. CDR3 in DNA: TGTGCCAGCAGCTTTGCGGGGATTGAGCGGGGGGGCCTCCACGAGCAGTACTTC.

This clone has just one count. The chain couples TRBV18 to TRBJ2-1, with D uncertain. CDR3 length: 14 residues. Germline CDR1 reads KGHSH; CDR2 reads LQKENI. V was shortened by 1 base and J by 5 bases, with 9 bases between the two germline ends. The CDR3 spells CASSPLRVDNEQFF. CDR3 bases: TGTGCCAGCTCACCACTAAGAGTGGACAATGAGCAGTTCTTC.

This clone was counted a few times. This sequence joins TRBV4-1 and TRBJ1-2; 8 nucleotides agree with TRBD1. J was trimmed by 0 bases and V by 3 bases; bases with no gene match: 3. The CDR3 spans 15 residues. Germline CDR1 is MGHRA and CDR2 is YSYEKL. CDR3 region: CASSQTGASNYGYTF. CDR3 in DNA: TGCGCCAGCAGCCAGACAGGGGCGTCTAACTATGGCTACACCTTC.

The gene calls are TRBV11-3 and TRBJ2-2, with 7 bases lining up with TRBD1. The CDR3 totals 18 residues. J lost 0 bases, V lost 0 bases, and 7 bases had no gene match. Germline V gene data show CDR1 as SGHNT and CDR2 as YENEEA. The CDR3 DNA is TGTGCCAGCAGCTTAGATCAACAGGGGTTCCCGAACACCGGGGAGCTGTTTTTT. It translates to CASSLDQQGFPNTGELFF.

The chain employs TRBV6-1 and TRBJ2-1, with D uncertain. CDR1 and CDR2 (germline): MNHNS, SASEGT. V dropped 2 bases and J dropped 0 bases, with 8 bases sitting between them. CDR3 length: 15 amino acids. In DNA form, the CDR3 reads TGTGCCAGCAGTGAACACTCGAGCTCCTACAATGAGCAGTTCTTC. Amino acid sequence: CASSEHSSSYNEQFF.

The rearrangement joins TRBV6-1 to TRBJ2-7; no definite D call. Deletions cut 7 bases from V and 7 bases from J, with 14 bases between. The CDR3 loop spans 12 amino acids. CDR1 MNHNS and CDR2 SASEGT come from the germline V gene. The DNA for the CDR3 is TGTGCCAGCAAGACCTTTGAGAGAGAGCAGTACTTC. Residues: CASKTFEREQYF.

V usage is TRBV9 and J usage is TRBJ2-1; perhaps D is TRBD1 or TRBD2 (6 bases each). The CDR3 is made up of 14 amino acids. The V and J ends lost 4 bases and 9 bases respectively, with 17 bases between them. Germline lookup yields CDR1 SGDLS and CDR2 YYNGEE. In nucleotides, the CDR3 is TGTGCCAGCAGCCCGAGGGGGGTTCGGACTGAGCAGTTCTTC. It translates to CASSPRGVRTEQFF. The complete variable domain, with remaining parts taken from reference TRBV9 and TRBJ2-1, reads DSGVTQTPKHLITATGQRVTLRCSPRSGDLSVYWYQQSLDQGLQFLIQYYNGEERAKGNILERFSAQQFPDLHSELNLSSLELGDSALYFCASSPRGVRTEQFFGPGTRLTVL.

The chain joins TRBV4-1 to TRBJ2-5; D might be TRBD2 (6 bases). Trimming pared 3 bases from V and 9 bases from J, leaving 14 bases between. The CDR3 length is 13 residues. CDR1 is MGHRA, CDR2 YSYEKL, per germline. CDR3 DNA sequence: TGCGCCAGCAGCCAGGGACCCTCGGGGGCCCAGTACTTC. Translating gives CASSQGPSGAQYF.

The rearrangement uses TRBV11-2 and TRBJ1-4; tentatively, D is TRBD1 (5 bases). The CDR3 totals 13 residues. V lost 1 base and J lost 10, with 10 bases in between. Germline CDR1 and CDR2: SGHAT and FQNNGV. CDR3 sequence: CASSLGAGGKLFF. CDR3 in DNA: TGTGCCAGCAGCTTAGGGGCTGGGGGAAAACTGTTTTTT.

The rearrangement joins TRBV10-1 to TRBJ2-1, with TRBD2 as a possible D gene (5 bases). The CDR3 is made up of 14 amino acids. CDR1 and CDR2 from the germline V gene are WNHNN and SYGVQD (reference sequence). The V gene lost 2 bases and the J gene lost 7 bases, with 12 bases spanning the gap. The CDR3 coding sequence is TGCGCCAGCAGTGAGAGCGGACGTAGGAATGAGCAGTTCTTC. Encoded protein: CASSESGRRNEQFF.

V and J are TRBV5-1 and TRBJ2-7; TRBD2 aligns across 10 bases. CDR1 SGHRS and CDR2 YFSETQ come from the germline V gene. The V and J ends lost 6 bases and 2 bases, in that order; junction bases with no gene match: 5. CDR3 size: 14 residues. The DNA for the CDR3 is TGCGCCAGCAAACTAGCGGGGACAACCTACGAGCAGTACTTC. It translates to CASKLAGTTYEQYF.

The chain combines TRBV19 with TRBJ2-2; D not resolved. The CDR3 is made up of 18 amino acids. The germline gives CDR1 LNHDA, CDR2 SQIVND (reference sequence). Between the trimmed V and J ends, which lost 3 bases and 7 bases, there was a span of 24 bases. The CDR3 DNA sequence: TGTGCCAGTAGTATTAAGGCGATCACCGAGACTTGGGGCGGGGAGCTGTTTTTT. Translating it yields CASSIKAITETWGGELFF.

The V call is TRBV5-1, the J call TRBJ2-3; unclear D gene. CDR1 SGHRS and CDR2 YFSETQ come from the germline V gene. This CDR3 spans 15 amino acids. V was cut by 4 bases and J by 8 bases, with 20 bases left in between. CDR3 DNA: TGCGCCAGCAGCGGATCTTCGTCCTCTTCAGGTACGCAGTATTTT. Its protein product is CASSGSSSSSGTQYF.

This clone was observed once. The rearrangement uses TRBV19 and TRBJ2-7; D gene uncertain. The germline CDR1 and CDR2 sequences are LNHDA and SQIVND (reference sequence). The CDR3 totals 11 residues. With 1 base removed from V and 8 bases from J, the gap between germline ends came to 6 bases. This chain's CDR3 is CASSIGTKQYF. The CDR3 DNA follows: TGTGCCAGTAGTATAGGGACGAAGCAGTACTTC.

The CDR3 bases are TGTGCCAGCACCCTGTCGGGTGGTGTCCATTTCTTC. Translation gives CASTLSGGVHFF. The V call is TRBV25-1, the J call TRBJ2-1; D unresolved. The CDR3 is 12 amino acids. Germline loops: CDR1 MGHDK, CDR2 SYGVNS. The germline V and J ends were trimmed by 7 bases and 16 bases, with 20 bases remaining between them. Drawing the rest from reference TRBV25-1 and TRBJ2-1, the complete variable domain is EADIYQTPRYLVIGTGKKITLECSQTMGHDKMYWYQQDPGMELHLIHYSYGVNSTEKGDLSSESTVSRIRTEHFPLTLESARPSHTSQYLCASTLSGGVHFFGPGTRLTVL.